A single sample is the source of the 5 T cell receptor beta chains below, sequenced in a study of regulatory T cells in long-lasting Graves disease. Described time point: newly diagnosed GD, antithyroid drugs for less than 3 months. PBMC RNA served as the TCR library source. Building the TCR beta libraries relied on iRepertoire HTBI primers, and CDR3 regions underwent Arm-PCR. TCRdb reprocessed the multiplex PCR reads with MiXCR, giving one entry per CDR3 protein. Counted here are approximately 400,000 distinct CDR3 sequences, over 14% occurring once; the ten biggest clones make up approximately 7.8%. These data also formed part of another study, on T cells in Graves' hyperthyroidism and ophthalmopathy.

Source: peripheral blood mononuclear cells (PBMCs), taken at new diagnosis, from a patient treated with antithyroid drugs. These TCRs come from a woman aged 40 to 49 with Graves disease.

This clonotype was picked up many times. The chain uses TRBV7-2 and TRBJ2-5; the match to TRBD2 covers 11 bases. CDR1 and CDR2 from the germline V gene are SGHTA and FQGNSA. Unmatched junction bases numbered 6, after V lost 4 bases and J lost 2 bases. The CDR3 consists of 16 residues. CDR3 sequence reads: CASSSSLAGVQETQYF. CDR3 nucleotides: TGTGCCAGCAGCTCCTCACTAGCGGGGGTTCAAGAGACCCAGTACTTC.

The genes are TRBV6-2 or TRBV6-3 and TRBJ1-5, with TRBD1 matching 7 bases. Trimming took 5 bases from V and 15 from J; bases not matched to a gene: 16. The CDR3 is 14 amino acids. Germline CDR1 is MNHEY and CDR2 is SVGEGT. Here the CDR3 DNA reads TGTGCCAGCAGTGATAACACCTTGACAGGGAGGGGGCATTTT. Encoded protein: CASSDNTLTGRGHF.

A few counts support this clonotype. Just one base apart from a much larger clone, this may be a read error. The chain couples TRBV5-1 to TRBJ2-1; TRBD2 is a possible D gene (6 bases). From germline, CDR1 is SGHRS and CDR2 YFSETQ. The CDR3 is 17 amino acids. Trimming took 3 bases from V and 4 from J, leaving 20 bases between them. The CDR3: CASSSTGQGGTYNEQFF. The CDR3 nucleotides read TGCGCCAGCAGCTCGACGGGGCAGGGAGGAACTTACAATGAGCAGTTCTTC.

This clonotype was observed a handful of times. One junction end does not reproduce the germline sequence, and a read error may be involved. The genes are TRBV7-7 and TRBJ2-1; D gene unclear. Germline V gene data show CDR1 as SSHAT and CDR2 as FNYEAQ (reference sequence). This CDR3 has 14 amino acids. In DNA form, the CDR3 reads TGTGCTAGCAGCAAAAAAGGCTCCTACAATGAGCAGTTCTTC. Encoded protein: CASSKKGSYNEQFF.

This clonotype was seen at least ten times. The germline gene is not matched at one end of the junction; a read error may be the cause. V usage is TRBV2 and J usage is TRBJ2-7; 10 nucleotides match TRBD2. The germline V gene encodes CDR1 SNHLY and CDR2 FYNNEI. The CDR3 runs to 11 residues. This CDR3 is CASSRLAGWWF. The CDR3 nucleotides are TGTGCCAGCAGTCGACTAGCGGGCTGGTGGTTC.